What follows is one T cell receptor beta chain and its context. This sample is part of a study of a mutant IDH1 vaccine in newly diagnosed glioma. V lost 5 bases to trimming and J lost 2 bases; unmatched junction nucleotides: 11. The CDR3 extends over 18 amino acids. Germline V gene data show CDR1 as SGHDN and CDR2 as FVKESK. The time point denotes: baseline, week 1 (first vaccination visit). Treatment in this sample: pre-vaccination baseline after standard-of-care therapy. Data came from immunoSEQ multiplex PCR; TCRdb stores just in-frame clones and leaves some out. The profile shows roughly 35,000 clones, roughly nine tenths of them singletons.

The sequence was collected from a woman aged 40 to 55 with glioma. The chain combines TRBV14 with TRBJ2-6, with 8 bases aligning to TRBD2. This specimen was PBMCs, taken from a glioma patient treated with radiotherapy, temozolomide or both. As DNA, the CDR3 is TGTGCCAGCAGCTCCCGGTCTCGGGAGGGAACTGGGGCCAACGTCCTGACTTTC. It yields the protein CASSSRSREGTGANVLTF.